This entry lists 25 T cell receptor beta chains sequenced from one sample in a study of T cells in localized non-small cell lung cancer. The assay was immunoSEQ multiplex PCR, and TCRdb's table has in-frame clones only and misses some. The sample consists of more than 25,000 clones, around 83% of them appearing once. The input for sequencing was peripheral blood, taken before any cancer treatment. These receptors originate from a woman between 35 and 75 years old with stage I lung adenocarcinoma.

This clone was picked up one time. V and J are TRBV19 and TRBJ2-5, with D maybe TRBD2 (5 bases). The CDR3 is 14 amino acids. In germline, CDR1 is LNHDA, CDR2 SQIVND (reference sequence). The V gene lost 5 bases and the J gene lost 4 bases, with 14 bases spanning the gap. Written as DNA, the CDR3 is TGTGCCAGTAGTGCGGGCCCGGGCACAGAGACCCAGTACTTC. It codes for CASSAGPGTETQYF.

The chain employs TRBV4-3 and TRBJ2-7, with TRBD2 matching over 10 bases. The CDR3 is made up of 15 amino acids. Unmatched junction bases numbered 6, after V lost 4 bases and J lost 3 bases. Germline CDR1 reads LGHNA; CDR2 reads YSLEER. CDR3 sequence (DNA): TGCGCCAGCAGCCTTGGCTCTAGCGGGGGCTACGAGCAGTACTTC. Encoded protein: CASSLGSSGGYEQYF.

J is TRBJ2-1 and V is TRBV2; D may be TRBD2 (6 bases). Germline CDR1 and CDR2: SNHLY and FYNNEI. The CDR3 is made up of 15 amino acids. V lost 6 bases and J lost 9, with 21 bases in between. CDR3 in DNA: TGTGCCAGCAGGGGACCCGGGGGAGCCTTTCCTGAGCAGTTCTTC. It codes for CASRGPGGAFPEQFF.

V gene TRBV2 combines with J gene TRBJ1-2, with 10 bases fitting TRBD1. Trimming removed 6 bases from V and 6 bases from J; junction bases left unmatched: 10. CDR1 is SNHLY, CDR2 FYNNEI, per germline. This CDR3 has 15 residues. Written as DNA, the CDR3 is TGTGCCAGCAGCCAATGGACAGGGGGGTCGAATGGCTACACCTTC. It encodes CASSQWTGGSNGYTF.

The chain is built from TRBV5-1 and TRBJ2-7; D unresolved. Trimming shortened V by 1 base and J by 2 bases, and 16 bases separated the two germline ends. CDR1 and CDR2 from the germline V gene are SGHRS and YFSETQ. The CDR3 covers 16 residues. This chain's CDR3 is CASSLIGVPSPYEQYF. CDR3 bases: TGCGCCAGCAGCTTGATTGGGGTTCCCAGCCCCTACGAGCAGTACTTC.

The V and J genes are TRBV6-1 and TRBJ1-2, with D perhaps matching TRBD1 (6 bases). The CDR3 contains 14 residues. Deletions cut 1 base from V and 2 bases from J, with 8 bases between. The germline CDR1 and CDR2 sequences are MNHNS and SASEGT. CDR3 region: CASSEGGGNYGYTF. DNA for the CDR3: TGTGCCAGCAGTGAAGGAGGGGGAAACTATGGCTACACCTTC.

This clone was observed once. The V and J genes are TRBV7-6 and TRBJ2-3; 7 nucleotides line up with TRBD1. The CDR3 extends over 16 amino acids. V trimming: 1 base; J trimming: 2 bases; junction bases outside the gene matches: 6. Germline V CDR1 and CDR2: SGHVS, FNYEAQ. The CDR3 reads CASSLGGRGYTDTQYF. The DNA of the CDR3 is TGTGCCAGCAGCTTAGGTGGCAGGGGGTACACAGATACGCAGTATTTT.

For the CDR3, the DNA is TGTGCCAGCAGACCCGGAGGGCCCGCTAATGAAAAACTGTTTTTT. Translated: CASRPGGPANEKLFF. The chain uses TRBV6-5 and TRBJ1-4, with unresolved D. Germline lookup yields CDR1 MNHEY and CDR2 SVGAGI. With 6 bases removed from V and 3 bases from J, the gap between germline ends came to 14 bases. There are 15 residues in the CDR3.

This clone was seen a few times. This CDR3 is CASSPDGGSTDTQYF. Here the CDR3 DNA reads TGTGCCAGCAGCCCGGACGGGGGGAGCACAGATACGCAGTATTTT. V is TRBV11-3 and J is TRBJ2-3; 7 positions match TRBD2. Germline CDR1 SGHNT, CDR2 YENEEA. CDR3 size: 15 residues. After removal of 5 bases from V and 0 bases from J, the junction contained 5 bases not matched to a gene.

A word on this clone: The junction departs from the called germline gene at one end, perhaps through a read error. This sample includes further DNA sequences coding for the same CDR3. The chain carries TRBV10-1 and TRBJ1-6; weak D call: TRBD1 (5 bases). CDR3 size: 13 residues. Germline V gene data show CDR1 as WNHNN and CDR2 as SYGVQD (reference sequence). The CDR3 nucleotides are TGCGCCAGCAAACGGGACCGGGATTCGCCCCTCCACTTT. Its protein product is CASKRDRDSPLHF.

This clone was recorded only once. The chain employs TRBV1 and TRBJ1-5; TRBD1 was called by the table and not checked on the DNA. TRBV1 represents a pseudogene. This CDR3 comprises 17 residues. The CDR3 here is CTSSQDARTGRNQPQHF. In DNA, the CDR3 is TGCACCAGCAGCCAAGATGCACGGACAGGGCGCAATCAGCCCCAGCATTTT.

This clone came up once. The J gene is TRBJ2-1, the V gene TRBV19, with D unclear. From germline, CDR1 is LNHDA and CDR2 SQIVND (reference sequence). V lost 6 bases, J lost 4 bases, and 16 bases lay in between. The CDR3 covers 15 residues. CDR3 coding DNA: TGTGCCAGTAGATCCGAGACAAACTTTTACAATGAGCAGTTCTTC. It is translated as CASRSETNFYNEQFF. Full variable domain (rest looked up from reference TRBV19 and TRBJ2-1): DGGITQSPKYLFRKEGQNVTLSCEQNLNHDAMYWYRQDPGQGLRLIYYSQIVNDFQKGDIAEGYSVSREKKESFPLTVTSAQKNPTAFYLCASRSETNFYNEQFFGPGTRLTVL.

In this sample, this clone turned up once. The J gene is TRBJ1-1, the V gene TRBV14; D is unresolved. This CDR3 has 16 amino acids. In germline, CDR1 is SGHDN, CDR2 FVKESK. V lost 1 base to trimming and J lost 7 bases, with 19 bases between them. CDR3 region: CASSQVKNSRSGEAFF. The CDR3 region has the DNA TGTGCCAGCAGCCAAGTCAAGAACTCACGCTCGGGTGAAGCTTTCTTT.

The rearrangement joins TRBV6-5 to TRBJ1-2; D is perhaps TRBD1 (5 bases). The V and J ends lost 10 bases and 6 bases respectively, with 18 bases between them. Per the germline V gene, CDR1 is MNHEY and CDR2 is SVGAGI. CDR3 length equals 13 residues. The CDR3 region is CATSRGTSNGYTF. Here the CDR3 DNA reads TGTGCCACCAGCCGGGGGACTTCTAATGGCTACACCTTC.

This clone was counted between two and nine times. The rearrangement uses TRBV10-3 and TRBJ1-2, with D possibly TRBD1 on 6 matching bases. Trimming removed 4 bases from V and 1 base from J, with 10 bases in between. The germline CDR1 and CDR2 sequences are ENHRY and SYGVKD. The CDR3 is 14 residues long. CDR3: CAISAGTFNYGYTF. CDR3 nucleotide sequence: TGTGCCATCAGTGCCGGGACATTTAACTATGGCTACACCTTC.

The chain has TRBV7-2 and TRBJ2-1; TRBD2 matches 8 bases. The CDR3 consists of 14 residues. CDR1 SGHTA and CDR2 FQGNSA come from the germline V gene. The V segment lost 3 bases and the J segment 6 bases; nucleotides outside the gene matches: 4. The DNA of the CDR3 is TGTGCCAGCAGCTTGAAGCGGGGGTCCAATGAGCAGTTCTTC. Residues: CASSLKRGSNEQFF.

The CDR3 bases are TGTGCCATCAGACAGGGGGTGGATGGCTACACCTTC. Its translation: CAIRQGVDGYTF. The V call is TRBV10-3, the J call TRBJ1-2; TRBD1 matches 8 bases. Germline V gene data show CDR1 as ENHRY and CDR2 as SYGVKD. V was pared by 6 bases and J by 6 bases, with 3 bases of the junction left unmatched. The CDR3 spans 12 residues.

This chain joins TRBV10-3 and TRBJ1-2; possible D gene TRBD1, 5 bases. V lost 11 bases to trimming and J lost 8 bases, with 21 bases between them. CDR1 is ENHRY and CDR2 is SYGVKD in the germline V gene. The CDR3 covers 13 residues. CDR3 in amino acids: CASRAAAGRGYTF. CDR3 coding DNA: TGTGCCTCCAGGGCGGCCGCTGGGCGCGGCTACACCTTC.

The chain couples TRBV7-9 to TRBJ2-1; TRBD1 matches 8 bases. J lost 5 bases, V lost 5 bases, and 2 bases had no gene match. CDR1 and CDR2 (germline): SEHNR, FQNEAQ (reference sequence). This CDR3 contains 13 residues. For the CDR3, the DNA is TGTGCCAGCAGCCTGACAGGGGACAATGAGCAGTTCTTC. Encoded protein: CASSLTGDNEQFF.

This clone turned up a few times. The chain carries TRBV2 and TRBJ2-7; D gene uncertain. Trimming left V 8 bases short and J 0 bases short, with 5 bases between. This CDR3 comprises 11 residues. Germline CDR1 and CDR2: SNHLY and FYNNEI. DNA of the CDR3: TGTGCCAGCCGCAGCTCCTACGAGCAGTACTTC. The encoded protein is CASRSSYEQYF.

A few counts support this clone. The V call is TRBV2, the J call TRBJ1-1; D remains ambiguous. V was pared by 4 bases and J by 1 base, with 7 bases between. This CDR3 spans 13 amino acids. CDR1 SNHLY and CDR2 FYNNEI come from the germline V gene. The CDR3 here is CASSGRQNTEAFF. The CDR3 nucleotides are TGTGCCAGCAGTGGGCGGCAGAACACTGAAGCTTTCTTT.

Only one count was recorded for this clone. This chain links TRBV27 with TRBJ1-1; D perhaps matches TRBD1 (5 bases). The V end lost 6 bases, the J end lost 5 bases, and 16 bases lay between the germline ends. Germline loops: CDR1 MNHEY, CDR2 SMNVEV (reference sequence). The CDR3 is 14 residues long. Here the CDR3 DNA reads TGTGCCAGCAGCCTGGGACCTGGGGTTACTGAAGCTTTCTTT. It yields the protein CASSLGPGVTEAFF.

This clone was observed a single time. The chain uses TRBV11-3 and TRBJ1-1; no definite D call. From germline, CDR1 is SGHNT and CDR2 YENEEA. Trimming removed 6 bases at V and 1 base at J, with 3 bases between. The CDR3 contains 11 residues. DNA for the CDR3: TGTGCCAGCAGGAAGAACACTGAAGCTTTCTTT. Translating it yields CASRKNTEAFF.

This clone was seen only a few times. V is TRBV5-1 and J is TRBJ2-1, with D perhaps TRBD1 (6 bases). In germline, CDR1 is SGHRS, CDR2 YFSETQ. CDR3 length: 16 residues. V was shortened by 3 bases and J by 1 base, with 14 bases between the two germline ends. This CDR3 is CASSWGLPGSYNEQFF. CDR3 in DNA: TGCGCCAGCAGCTGGGGGCTGCCGGGGTCCTACAATGAGCAGTTCTTC.

The chain carries TRBV4-3 and TRBJ1-2; D gene uncertain. Germline CDR1 reads LGHNA; CDR2 reads YSLEER. CDR3 length equals 15 residues. V was cut by 3 bases and J by 1 base, with 12 bases left in between. Written as DNA, the CDR3 is TGCGCCAGCAGCCACTCTGTAGGCCTTAACTATGGCTACACCTTC. This translates into CASSHSVGLNYGYTF.